This is a list of T cell receptor beta chains from one sample in a study of T cell responses to AZD1222 COVID-19 vaccine. The repertoire was sequenced with immunoSEQ multiplex PCR; TCRdb's copy has only in-frame clones and lacks some. The sample has 100,000 to 120,000 clones, around nine tenths seen once. The starting material was peripheral blood, obtained on day 0 of MenACWY control vaccination. Receptors originate from an adult in good health. The CDR3 runs from the conserved cysteine through the conserved F or W. A D gene is named only where the DNA matches it firmly. Where a row states a size, it is once, few, many or the class of an expanded clone; other rows omit it.

DNA,CDR3,size,J,D,V
TGTGCCAGCAGCGACAGTTCCAATAAGCCCCAGCATTTT,CASSDSSNKPQHF,NA,TRBJ1-5,NA,TRBV28
TGTGCCAGCAGTTTAGCGGCCAGCAATCAGCCCCAGCATTTT,CASSLAASNQPQHF,NA,TRBJ1-5,NA,TRBV27
TGTGCCAGTTCCTCCCCCAATAAAGAGCAGTACTTC,CASSSPNKEQYF,few,TRBJ2-7,NA,TRBV28
TGTGCCACCCAACGACAGGGCTCCACTGGCTACACCTTC,CATQRQGSTGYTF,NA,TRBJ1-2,TRBD1,TRBV19
TGTGCAAGTCGCTTAGCAGGGGTCCGGACAGGCACCAATAGCAATCAGCCCCAGCATTTT,CASRLAGVRTGTNSNQPQHF,NA,TRBJ1-5,NA,TRBV12-2
TGTGCCAGCAGCTTAACCTGGGACAAGGGCACCGGGGAGCTGTTTTTT,CASSLTWDKGTGELFF,NA,TRBJ2-2,NA,TRBV11-3
TGCGCCAGCAGCCGCGGACAGGGTGATTCACCCCTCCACTTT,CASSRGQGDSPLHF,NA,TRBJ1-6,TRBD1,TRBV4-3
TGTGCCAGCGGACGAAGCACGAACACCGGGGAGCTGTTTTTT,CASGRSTNTGELFF,NA,TRBJ2-2,NA,TRBV2
TGTGCCAGCAGCGCGTCTCTAGCGGGGGAATACTACGAGCAGTACTTC,CASSASLAGEYYEQYF,NA,TRBJ2-7,TRBD2,TRBV9
TGTGCCAGCAGTTTAGGTACCTACTATGGCTACACCTTC,CASSLGTYYGYTF,NA,TRBJ1-2,NA,TRBV28
TGTGCCAGAAGCTTTGATAGCGGGGGTAACACAGATACGCAGTATTTT,CARSFDSGGNTDTQYF,NA,TRBJ2-3,TRBD2,TRBV5-3
TGCGCCAGCAGCCAAGATCTTCAGGGCCTAGGTGAAAAACTGTTTTTT,CASSQDLQGLGEKLFF,NA,TRBJ1-4,NA,TRBV4-3
TGTGCCAGCAGCCAATCATCTCTGGGGAGGGACACTGAAGCTTTCTTT,CASSQSSLGRDTEAFF,NA,TRBJ1-1,NA,TRBV3-1/TRBV3-2
TGCGCCAGCAGCCAAGCGGGTGATACGCAGTATTTT,CASSQAGDTQYF,NA,TRBJ2-3,NA,TRBV4-1
TGCAGCGTTAGGACGGGCTTTGAGCCCCAGCATTTT,CSVRTGFEPQHF,NA,TRBJ1-5,NA,TRBV29-1
TGTGCCAGCAGTAACCGGGGCTACAATCAGCCCCAGCATTTT,CASSNRGYNQPQHF,NA,TRBJ1-5,NA,TRBV6-5
TGCAGCGCCACGGGGTGGGAAGGTGGCTACACCTTC,CSATGWEGGYTF,NA,TRBJ1-2,NA,TRBV29-1
TGTGCCAGCAGCTTACCCTACCGGGGCGGATTCAATCAGCCCCAGCATTTT,CASSLPYRGGFNQPQHF,few,TRBJ1-5,NA,TRBV11-3
TGTGCCAGCAGCTCATCAGGGAACACTGAAGCTTTCTTT,CASSSSGNTEAFF,NA,TRBJ1-1,NA,TRBV5-8
TGTGCCTGGAGTGCCCTAGCCGGGGGAACAGATACGCAGTATTTT,CAWSALAGGTDTQYF,NA,TRBJ2-3,NA,TRBV30
TGTGCCAGCAGCGAAGGGCCGGGGAGCACCGGGGAGCTGTTTTTT,CASSEGPGSTGELFF,NA,TRBJ2-2,NA,TRBV27
TGTGCCAGCGGCGATCCGGGGGGGAAATCCTACAATGAGCAGTTCTTC,CASGDPGGKSYNEQFF,NA,TRBJ2-1,TRBD2,TRBV4-2
TGTGCCAGCAGCGCCGGACAGCAAGAGACCCAGTACTTC,CASSAGQQETQYF,once,TRBJ2-5,NA,TRBV7-2
TGTGCCAGCAGCGCAGGACAGGGAGAAAAACTGTTTTTT,CASSAGQGEKLFF,once,TRBJ1-4,TRBD1,TRBV7-9
TGTGCCAGCAGTCCTACCGGGGCTTACAACACCGGGGAGCTGTTTTTT,CASSPTGAYNTGELFF,NA,TRBJ2-2,NA,TRBV27
TGTGCCAGCTTGAACCGGGGCTCCTACAATGAGCAGTTCTTC,CASLNRGSYNEQFF,NA,TRBJ2-1,NA,TRBV6-6
TGCGCCAGCAGCTTTAGAGGGGGCGATCTCTCGGCTTTCTTT,CASSFRGGDLSAFF,few,TRBJ1-1,TRBD1,TRBV5-1
TGTGCCAGCAGCTGGGGACCGACAGGGGCCTACGAGCAGTACTTC,CASSWGPTGAYEQYF,once,TRBJ2-7,TRBD1,TRBV5-6
TGTGCCAGCAGAGGAGGGGTGTCCTATAATTCACCCCTCCACTTT,CASRGGVSYNSPLHF,once,TRBJ1-6,NA,TRBV2
TGCGCCAGCAGCTTCGGACAGGCAACTAATGAAAAACTGTTTTTT,CASSFGQATNEKLFF,NA,TRBJ1-4,TRBD1,TRBV5-1
TGTGCCAGCAGCTCCTATCAGGGGGCTTATAATGAGCAGTTCTTC,CASSSYQGAYNEQFF,NA,TRBJ2-1,TRBD1,TRBV11-2
TGTGCCAGCAGGGACAGGGAGTTAACTGAAGCTTTCTTT,CASRDRELTEAFF,NA,TRBJ1-1,TRBD1,TRBV2
TGTGCCAGCAGCCGCCGGACGGGTGTGAGTGAAAAACTGTTTTTT,CASSRRTGVSEKLFF,NA,TRBJ1-4,NA,TRBV7-6
TGTGCCATCAGTGAGGGACAGGGGGCTGATGAAGCTTTCTTT,CAISEGQGADEAFF,NA,TRBJ1-1,TRBD1,TRBV10-3
TGTGCCAGCAGGGCGGACAGCAATCCCCAGCATTTT,CASRADSNPQHF,NA,TRBJ1-5,NA,TRBV2
TGTGCCAGCAGTGACGGGCCAAACTATGGCTACACCTTC,CASSDGPNYGYTF,few,TRBJ1-2,NA,TRBV12-3/TRBV12-4
TGTGCCAGTAGTATACAAACGGGGTACACTGAAGCTTTCTTT,CASSIQTGYTEAFF,NA,TRBJ1-1,NA,TRBV19
TGTGCCAGCAGTTTTAGCCCCTCCTACGAGCAGTACTTC,CASSFSPSYEQYF,NA,TRBJ2-7,NA,TRBV6-2/TRBV6-3
TGTGCCAGCAGCTTAGGACAGGGGGCCCTCGAGCAGTACTTC,CASSLGQGALEQYF,NA,TRBJ2-7,TRBD1,TRBV13
TGCGCCAGCAGCTTGTCCGGGGAGCTGTTTTTT,CASSLSGELFF,NA,TRBJ2-2,NA,TRBV5-1
TGTGCCAGCAGCTTGATTGCAGGGGCCAGGGACTACGAGCAGTACTTC,CASSLIAGARDYEQYF,NA,TRBJ2-7,NA,TRBV5-6
TGTGCCAGCTCACCGTCCCTTATTATGAACACTGAAGCTTTCTTT,CASSPSLIMNTEAFF,NA,TRBJ1-1,NA,TRBV18
TGCGCCAGCAGCCTAGTGACAGGGAGAATGTTGGGGGGCTACACCTTC,CASSLVTGRMLGGYTF,NA,TRBJ1-2,TRBD1,TRBV4-1
TGTGCCAGCAGGGAGACGGCGGATAATTCACCCCTCCACTTT,CASRETADNSPLHF,once,TRBJ1-6,NA,TRBV4-2
TGTGCCAGCAGCGTAGTTGGGGGAATCACAGATACGCAGTATTTT,CASSVVGGITDTQYF,NA,TRBJ2-3,NA,TRBV9
TGCGCCAGCAGCTTGAGTACGGACGCCTACAATGAGCAGTTCTTC,CASSLSTDAYNEQFF,NA,TRBJ2-1,NA,TRBV5-1